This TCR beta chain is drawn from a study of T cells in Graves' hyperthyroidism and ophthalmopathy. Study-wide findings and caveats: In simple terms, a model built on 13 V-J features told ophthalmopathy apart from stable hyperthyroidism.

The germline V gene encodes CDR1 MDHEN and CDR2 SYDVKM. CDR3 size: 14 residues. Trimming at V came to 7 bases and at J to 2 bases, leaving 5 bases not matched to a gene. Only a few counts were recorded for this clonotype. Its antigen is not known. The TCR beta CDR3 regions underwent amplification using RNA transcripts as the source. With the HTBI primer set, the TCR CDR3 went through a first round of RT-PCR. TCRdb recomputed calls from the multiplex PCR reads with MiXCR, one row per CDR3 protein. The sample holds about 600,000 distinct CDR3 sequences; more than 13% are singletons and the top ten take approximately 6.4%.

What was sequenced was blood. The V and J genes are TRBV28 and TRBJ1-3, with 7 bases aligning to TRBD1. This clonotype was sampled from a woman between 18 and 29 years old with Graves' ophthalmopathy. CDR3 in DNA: TGTGCCAGCAACCGACAGGGAACTGGAAACACCATATATTTT. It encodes CASNRQGTGNTIYF.